These 18 T cell receptor beta chains came from one sample sequenced in a study of T cells after posttransplantation cyclophosphamide. Generated by immunoSEQ multiplex PCR, the TCRdb table keeps only in-frame clones and is missing some. The data contain roughly 2,000 clones, around four fifths of them seen just once; the ten biggest clones take up about 21%. Cyclophosphamide on days +3 and +4 followed busulfan-fludarabine conditioning and a marrow graft. The material sequenced was PBMCs, taken around 280 days after allogeneic stem cell transplant with posttransplant cyclophosphamide. The receptor source for this set is a male patient younger than 45 who received an allogeneic stem cell transplant from a related donor, was CMV-positive, and had acute GVHD only. The T cells may partly be graft donor cells.

V is TRBV2 and J is TRBJ2-5; TRBD2 aligns across 13 bases. This CDR3 is 16 amino acids long. V lost 6 bases and J lost 3; bases outside the gene matches: 7. Per germline, CDR1 SNHLY and CDR2 FYNNEI. The CDR3 is CASSRLAGGVEETQYF. The CDR3 DNA reads as TGTGCCAGCAGCAGACTAGCGGGGGGAGTAGAAGAGACCCAGTACTTC.

This clone has only a few counts. Other DNA sequences in the same sample also yield this CDR3. The chain uses TRBV19 and TRBJ1-6; TRBD1 is a possible D gene (5 bases). CDR3 size: 14 residues. V was shortened by 5 bases and J by 10 bases, with 15 bases between the two germline ends. CDR1 and CDR2 from the germline V gene are LNHDA and SQIVND (reference sequence). The CDR3 spells CASSPRQGESPLHF. DNA of the CDR3: TGTGCCAGTAGTCCTCGTCAGGGTGAATCACCCCTCCACTTT. Variable domain in full (rest from reference TRBV19 and TRBJ1-6): DGGITQSPKYLFRKEGQNVTLSCEQNLNHDAMYWYRQDPGQGLRLIYYSQIVNDFQKGDIAEGYSVSREKKESFPLTVTSAQKNPTAFYLCASSPRQGESPLHFGNGTRLTVT.

The chain employs TRBV14 and TRBJ2-7; no reliable D call. Trimming cost V 0 bases and J 4 bases, with 16 bases left between them. CDR1 and CDR2 (germline): SGHDN, FVKESK. The CDR3 spans 16 residues. For the CDR3, the DNA is TGTGCCAGCAGCCAAGATTTGCTAACGGTCGAATACGAGCAGTACTTC. Amino acids: CASSQDLLTVEYEQYF.

The chain carries TRBV7-6 and TRBJ2-7; 9 bases agree with TRBD1. Germline V lookup: CDR1 SGHVS, CDR2 FNYEAQ. V lost 4 bases, J lost 6 bases, and 4 bases stayed unmatched. CDR3 length: 13 amino acids. CDR3 amino acids: CASSYEDRGEQYF. In DNA form, the CDR3 reads TGTGCCAGCAGCTATGAGGACAGGGGCGAGCAGTACTTC.

This chain links TRBV9 with TRBJ1-1; D unclear. The V and J ends lost 0 bases and 0 bases respectively, with 6 bases between them. The CDR3 extends over 14 amino acids. Germline loops: CDR1 SGDLS, CDR2 YYNGEE. This CDR3 reads CASSVAGVNTEAFF. The DNA for the CDR3 is TGTGCCAGCAGCGTAGCCGGGGTGAACACTGAAGCTTTCTTT.

The chain recombines TRBV18 with TRBJ2-3, with 9 bases fitting TRBD1. CDR1 KGHSH and CDR2 LQKENI come from the germline V gene. Unmatched junction bases numbered 9, after V lost 5 bases and J lost 3 bases. The CDR3 is 16 amino acids. The CDR3 coding sequence is TGTGCCAGCTCATCGACAACAGGGACAGGGACAGATACGCAGTATTTT. This translates into CASSSTTGTGTDTQYF.

The V call is TRBV5-8, the J call TRBJ2-4; no clear D. CDR1 and CDR2 from the germline V gene are SGHTS and YDEGEE. Trimming removed 4 bases from V and 9 bases from J, with 20 bases in between. The CDR3 spans 15 residues. The CDR3 loop is CASSPRVRVRLIQYF. The DNA for the CDR3 is TGTGCCAGCAGCCCCAGAGTCCGGGTCCGACTCATTCAGTACTTC.

This chain uses TRBV5-1 with TRBJ2-5; the D is unclear. Trimming shortened V by 0 bases and J by 5 bases, and 2 bases separated the two germline ends. The length of the CDR3 is 11 residues. Germline CDR1 and CDR2: SGHRS and YFSETQ. CDR3 loop: CASSLAETQYF. The CDR3 coding sequence is TGCGCCAGCAGCTTGGCGGAGACCCAGTACTTC.

The chain links TRBV7-2 to TRBJ2-5; 7 positions match TRBD2. CDR1 is SGHTA and CDR2 is FQGNSA in the germline V gene. The CDR3 has 15 amino acids. V lost 4 bases and J lost 1; bases outside the gene matches: 6. This chain's CDR3 is CASSSQRLAQETQYF. The CDR3 nucleotides read TGTGCCAGCAGCTCCCAGCGACTAGCCCAAGAGACCCAGTACTTC.

This clone is large by share. The chain carries TRBV4-2 and TRBJ1-5, with 7 nucleotides matching TRBD1. This CDR3 has 16 amino acids. With V trimmed by 0 bases and J by 15 bases, 17 bases remained unmatched. Germline CDR1 reads LGHNA; CDR2 reads YNFKEQ. The CDR3 DNA follows: TGTGCCAGCAGCCAAGATCTCGGACAGGCCTTCTCTCCCTTGCATTTT. It translates to CASSQDLGQAFSPLHF.

The chain carries TRBV6-1 and TRBJ1-3; D is unclear. Germline CDR1 MNHNS, CDR2 SASEGT. V was cut by 10 bases and J by 4 bases, with 11 bases left in between. The CDR3 contains 12 residues. The CDR3 spells CATHSAGNTIYF. Written as DNA, the CDR3 is TGTGCCACACACAGTGCCGGAAACACCATATATTTT.

V and J are TRBV5-5 and TRBJ2-3; 9 bases map to TRBD2. V lost 2 bases and J lost 3; bases outside the gene matches: 7. Per the germline V gene, CDR1 is SGHKS and CDR2 is YYEKEE (reference sequence). The CDR3 totals 16 residues. CDR3 in amino acids: CASSLRASGATDTQYF. The CDR3 DNA reads as TGTGCCAGCAGCTTAAGGGCTAGCGGGGCGACAGATACGCAGTATTTT.

This chain joins TRBV29-1 and TRBJ1-4, with TRBD1 as a possible D gene (6 bases). This CDR3 has 13 amino acids. V gave up 4 bases and J gave up 8 bases, with 14 bases separating them. The V gene's germline CDR1 is SQVTM and CDR2 ANQGSEA. This CDR3 is CSVAISGDEKLFF. DNA of the CDR3: TGCAGCGTTGCGATATCAGGGGACGAAAAACTGTTTTTT. The variable domain in full, completed from reference TRBV29-1 and TRBJ1-4, reads SAVISQKPSRDICQRGTSLTIQCQVDSQVTMMFWYRQQPGQSLTLIATANQGSEATYESGFVIDKFPISRPNLTFSTLTVSNMSPEDSSIYLCSVAISGDEKLFFGSGTQLSVL.

The V call is TRBV11-2, the J call TRBJ1-1; TRBD1 agrees at 8 bases. The CDR3 totals 15 residues. Per germline, CDR1 SGHAT and CDR2 FQNNGV. With 6 bases clipped from V and 4 bases from J, the junction kept 10 bases outside the gene matches. The CDR3 loop is CASSRVQGVGTEAFF. CDR3 sequence (DNA): TGTGCCAGCAGTCGAGTACAGGGGGTGGGCACTGAAGCTTTCTTT.

V gene TRBV19 combines with J gene TRBJ1-1; 10 nucleotides agree with TRBD1. V trimming: 7 bases; J trimming: 6 bases; junction bases outside the gene matches: 11. Germline CDR1 is LNHDA and CDR2 is SQIVND (reference sequence). The CDR3 length is 15 residues. The CDR3 here is CASTLTGGGRSEAFF. CDR3 DNA: TGTGCCAGTACTCTGACAGGGGGCGGTCGATCTGAAGCTTTCTTT.

V and J are TRBV5-1 and TRBJ2-6; weak D call: TRBD1 (5 bases). The CDR3 sequence is 16 residues long. The ends were cut back, 4 bases at V and 0 bases at J, with 11 bases in the middle. Germline loops: CDR1 SGHRS, CDR2 YFSETQ. The CDR3 loop is CASSDRGRSGANVLTF. Here the CDR3 DNA reads TGCGCCAGCAGCGATAGGGGCCGCTCTGGGGCCAACGTCCTGACTTTC.

About this clone: The junction and the germline gene differ at one end; a read error may be behind it. The same CDR3 can be traced to other DNA sequences in this sample. The rearrangement joins TRBV10-3 to TRBJ1-6; 9 bases map to TRBD1. Germline lookup yields CDR1 ENHRY and CDR2 SYGVKD. This CDR3 is built from 14 residues. The CDR3 region is CAARTGDYNSPLHF. The CDR3 DNA reads TGTGCCGCTCGGACAGGGGATTATAATTCCCCCCTCCACTTT.

CDR3 DNA: TGTGCCAGCAGCGTAGGCGGGCAGGATTATTCCTACAATGAGCAGTTCTTC. The encoded protein is CASSVGGQDYSYNEQFF. The chain links TRBV9 to TRBJ2-1; D perhaps matches TRBD2 (5 bases). From germline, CDR1 is SGDLS and CDR2 YYNGEE. This CDR3 contains 17 residues. V lost 0 bases and J lost 1, with 14 bases in between.